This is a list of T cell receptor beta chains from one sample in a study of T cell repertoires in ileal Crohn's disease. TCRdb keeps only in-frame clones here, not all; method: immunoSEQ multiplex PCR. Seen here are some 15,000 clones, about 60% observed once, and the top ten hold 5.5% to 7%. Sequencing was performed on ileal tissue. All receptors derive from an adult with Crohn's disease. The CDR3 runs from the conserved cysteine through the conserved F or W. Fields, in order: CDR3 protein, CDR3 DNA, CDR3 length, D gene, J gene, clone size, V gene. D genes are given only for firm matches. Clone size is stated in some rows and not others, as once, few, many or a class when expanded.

cdr3_aa: CASGQGVNEQFF
cdr3_nt: TGTGCTAGTGGTCAGGGGGTCAATGAGCAGTTCTTC
cdr3_length: 12
d_call: TRBD1
j_call: TRBJ2-1
clone_size: -
v_call: TRBV12-5

cdr3_aa: CAWSATGGGSKQYF
cdr3_nt: TGTGCCTGGAGTGCGACAGGGGGCGGAAGTAAGCAGTACTTC
cdr3_length: 14
d_call: TRBD1
j_call: TRBJ2-7
clone_size: -
v_call: TRBV30

cdr3_aa: CASSLEQPYNEQFF
cdr3_nt: TGCGCCAGCAGCTTGGAACAGCCCTACAATGAGCAGTTCTTC
cdr3_length: 14
d_call: -
j_call: TRBJ2-1
clone_size: -
v_call: TRBV5-1

cdr3_aa: CAWSVRGLVRTEAFF
cdr3_nt: TGTGCCTGGAGTGTCAGGGGGCTGGTTCGGACTGAAGCTTTCTTT
cdr3_length: 15
d_call: TRBD1
j_call: TRBJ1-1
clone_size: -
v_call: TRBV30

cdr3_aa: CASSLRESGYEQFF
cdr3_nt: TGTGCCAGCAGTTTACGGGAGTCTGGCTATGAGCAGTTCTTC
cdr3_length: 14
d_call: -
j_call: TRBJ2-1
clone_size: -
v_call: TRBV27

cdr3_aa: CASSTGDEQYF
cdr3_nt: TGTGCCAGCAGCACAGGGGACGAGCAGTACTTC
cdr3_length: 11
d_call: TRBD1
j_call: TRBJ2-7
clone_size: -
v_call: TRBV6-5

cdr3_aa: CASSESGGRTDTQYF
cdr3_nt: TGTGCCAGCAGTGAATCGGGCGGGAGAACGGATACGCAGTATTTT
cdr3_length: 15
d_call: TRBD2
j_call: TRBJ2-3
clone_size: -
v_call: TRBV25-1

cdr3_aa: CASSLEPDTQYF
cdr3_nt: TGTGCCAGCAGCTTAGAGCCGGATACGCAGTATTTT
cdr3_length: 12
d_call: -
j_call: TRBJ2-3
clone_size: -
v_call: TRBV7-2

cdr3_aa: CAISINTEAFF
cdr3_nt: TGTGCCATCAGTATAAACACTGAAGCTTTCTTT
cdr3_length: 11
d_call: -
j_call: TRBJ1-1
clone_size: few
v_call: TRBV10-3

cdr3_aa: CSVEEASGPYEQYF
cdr3_nt: TGCAGCGTTGAAGAAGCTAGCGGGCCCTACGAGCAGTACTTC
cdr3_length: 14
d_call: TRBD2
j_call: TRBJ2-7
clone_size: -
v_call: TRBV29-1

cdr3_aa: CASSFKGTSGKHEQYF
cdr3_nt: TGCGCCAGCAGCTTTAAAGGGACTAGCGGGAAACACGAGCAGTACTTC
cdr3_length: 16
d_call: TRBD2
j_call: TRBJ2-7
clone_size: -
v_call: TRBV5-1

cdr3_aa: CASSVTGGSSGNTIYF
cdr3_nt: TGCGCCAGCAGCGTGACAGGGGGGTCCTCTGGAAACACCATATATTTT
cdr3_length: 16
d_call: TRBD1
j_call: TRBJ1-3
clone_size: few
v_call: TRBV5-1

cdr3_aa: CASSQREGVRETQYF
cdr3_nt: TGTGCCAGCAGTCAGCGGGAGGGCGTCCGGGAGACCCAGTACTTC
cdr3_length: 15
d_call: TRBD2
j_call: TRBJ2-5
clone_size: -
v_call: TRBV6-5

cdr3_aa: CASSLWSRPLKGGTQYF
cdr3_nt: TGCGCCAGCAGCTTGTGGTCCCGGCCCCTAAAAGGAGGTACGCAGTATTTT
cdr3_length: 17
d_call: -
j_call: TRBJ2-3
clone_size: -
v_call: TRBV5-1

cdr3_aa: CASSPGLARDNEQFF
cdr3_nt: TGTGCCAGCAGCCCGGGACTAGCGCGGGACAATGAGCAGTTCTTC
cdr3_length: 15
d_call: TRBD2
j_call: TRBJ2-1
clone_size: few
v_call: TRBV7-6

cdr3_aa: CASNAGGAGNEQFF
cdr3_nt: TGCGCTTCAAACGCGGGGGGGGCGGGCAATGAGCAGTTCTTC
cdr3_length: 14
d_call: TRBD2
j_call: TRBJ2-1
clone_size: few
v_call: TRBV5-1

cdr3_aa: CASSQSIYGYTF
cdr3_nt: TGTGCCAGTTCTCAGTCGATCTATGGCTACACCTTC
cdr3_length: 12
d_call: -
j_call: TRBJ1-2
clone_size: -
v_call: TRBV19

cdr3_aa: CASFDGTGGHEQYF
cdr3_nt: TGTGCCAGCTTTGACGGGACAGGGGGTCACGAGCAGTACTTC
cdr3_length: 14
d_call: TRBD1
j_call: TRBJ2-7
clone_size: -
v_call: TRBV2

cdr3_aa: CASSRDPGLYEQYF
cdr3_nt: TGTGCCAGCAGCCGGGACCCGGGACTTTACGAGCAGTACTTC
cdr3_length: 14
d_call: -
j_call: TRBJ2-7
clone_size: -
v_call: TRBV7-6

cdr3_aa: CASSPRGGAATEAFF
cdr3_nt: TGTGCCAGCAGCCCCCGAGGAGGTGCAGCCACTGAAGCTTTCTTT
cdr3_length: 15
d_call: -
j_call: TRBJ1-1
clone_size: -
v_call: TRBV7-4

cdr3_aa: CASSPPTSGYNEQFF
cdr3_nt: TGTGCCAGCAGCCCCCCCACTAGCGGATACAATGAGCAGTTCTTC
cdr3_length: 15
d_call: TRBD2
j_call: TRBJ2-1
clone_size: -
v_call: TRBV9

cdr3_aa: CASSEGLAGAYEQYF
cdr3_nt: TGTGCCAGCAGTGAAGGGCTAGCGGGGGCCTACGAGCAGTACTTC
cdr3_length: 15
d_call: TRBD2
j_call: TRBJ2-7
clone_size: -
v_call: TRBV2